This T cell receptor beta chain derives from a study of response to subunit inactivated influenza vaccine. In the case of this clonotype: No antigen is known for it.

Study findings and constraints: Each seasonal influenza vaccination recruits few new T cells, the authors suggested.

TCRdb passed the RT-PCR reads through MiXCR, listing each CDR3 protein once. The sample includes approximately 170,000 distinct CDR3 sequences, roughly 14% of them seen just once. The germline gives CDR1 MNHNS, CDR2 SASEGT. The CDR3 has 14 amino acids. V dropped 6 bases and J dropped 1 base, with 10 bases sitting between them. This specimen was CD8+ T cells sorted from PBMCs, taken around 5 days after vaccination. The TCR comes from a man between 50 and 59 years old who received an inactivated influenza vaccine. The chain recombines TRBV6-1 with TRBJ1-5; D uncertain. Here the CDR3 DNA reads TGTGCCAGCAGCGCGGTACTAAGCAATCAGCCCCAGCATTTT. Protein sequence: CASSAVLSNQPQHF.